This TCR beta chain comes out of a study of blood T cell repertoires in COVID-19. About the research overall: Samples came from the United States, Italy and Spain, spanning acute and convalescent COVID-19. T cells, B-cell-depleted T cells, or PBMCs provided the cDNA or gDNA that served as material.

Per the authors' pipeline: Reference gene primer amplification gave estimated nucleated cell counts. The table came from immunoSEQ multiplex PCR; TCRdb's copy has only in-frame clones and leaves some out. V and J calls and clone size come straight from that table; D and trimming were deduced from the DNA. The table records about 190,000 clones, 70% to 90% of them present only once. This CDR3 comprises 16 residues. V was clipped by 4 bases and J by 0 bases, with 15 bases between them. Looked up from germline, CDR1 is SNHLY and CDR2 is FYNNEI. V is TRBV2 and J is TRBJ1-1, with D hard to call. The receptor was isolated from a woman between 40 and 55 years old who had recovered from COVID-19. Sequencing was performed on peripheral blood. Here the CDR3 reads CASSVGIGLLNTEAFF. The DNA for the CDR3 is TGTGCCAGCAGTGTGGGGATCGGACTGTTGAACACTGAAGCTTTCTTT.